This TCR beta chain came from a study of blood T cell repertoires in COVID-19. From germline, CDR1 is LGHDT and CDR2 YNNKEL (reference sequence). The V end lost 1 base, the J end lost 8 bases, and 6 bases lay between the germline ends. The length of the CDR3 is 12 residues. This table comes from immunoSEQ multiplex PCR, and its TCRdb copy is limited to in-frame clones, with some not included. The sample lists under 250,000 clones; roughly 85% were seen once. The sequenced sample was peripheral blood. The clonotype comes from a man in his fifties with COVID-19, enrolled during active disease. The V and J genes are TRBV3-1 (or the pseudogene TRBV3-2) and TRBJ2-1, with D possibly matching TRBD2 (6 bases). The CDR3 DNA is TGTGCCAGCAGCCAAGCGGGAGATGAGCAGTTCTTC. Its translation: CASSQAGDEQFF.